The 5 T cell receptor beta chains below were found in one sample sequenced in a study of blood T cells in healthy people across ages. A J-beta primer mix and a sample-barcoded 5' primer were used in a second PCR of about 7 to 12 cycles. TCRdb re-called the 5' RACE reads through MiXCR, storing one row per CDR3 protein. The sample holds about 1.4 million distinct CDR3 sequences, approximately 59% seen once. Input material: blood. These receptors were taken from a man between 18 and 29 years old in good health.

In DNA form, the CDR3 reads TGTGCCAGCAGTGAAGTTCAGGGGAGCTATGGCTACACCTTC. Translating gives CASSEVQGSYGYTF. The rearrangement uses TRBV6-1 and TRBJ1-2; D may be TRBD1 (6 bases). Deletions cut 1 base from V and 4 bases from J, with 10 bases between. Germline V gene sequence: CDR1 MNHNS, CDR2 SASEGT. There are 14 residues in the CDR3.

The chain employs TRBV20-1 and TRBJ2-5; D might be TRBD2 (6 bases). This CDR3 spans 12 amino acids. Between the trimmed V and J ends, which lost 0 bases and 9 bases, there was a span of 11 bases. Germline assignment: CDR1 DFQATT and CDR2 SNEGSKA (reference sequence). The CDR3 here is CSARDGGKAQYF. DNA for the CDR3: TGCAGTGCTAGAGATGGCGGGAAGGCCCAGTACTTC.

V and J are TRBV29-1 and TRBJ1-5; the match to TRBD1 covers 10 bases. Germline lookup yields CDR1 SQVTM and CDR2 ANQGSEA. The CDR3 consists of 14 residues. V trimming: 6 bases; J trimming: 6 bases; junction bases outside the gene matches: 8. CDR3 sequence: CSVGQGPGGQPQHF. CDR3 nucleotides: TGCAGCGTGGGACAGGGGCCAGGGGGTCAGCCCCAGCATTTT.

The chain uses TRBV15 and TRBJ1-4; D call uncertain. The CDR3 consists of 14 residues. V lost 4 bases and J 10 bases, leaving 16 bases between the germline ends. The germline V gene has CDR1 LNHNV and CDR2 YYDKDF (reference sequence). This CDR3 reads CATSILVNPAKLFF. The DNA for the CDR3 is TGTGCCACCAGCATCCTTGTAAATCCCGCAAAACTGTTTTTT.

The chain uses TRBV5-1 and TRBJ2-7; 7 nucleotides align to TRBD1. V lost 4 bases, J lost 5 bases, and 9 bases stayed unmatched. Germline V gene data show CDR1 as SGHRS and CDR2 as YFSETQ. The CDR3 consists of 14 residues. The DNA for the CDR3 is TGCGCCAGCAGCCCGAGGACAGGACGCCACGAGCAGTACTTC. This translates into CASSPRTGRHEQYF.